Listed below are T cell receptor beta chains from one sample, sequenced in a study of cytomegalovirus exposure and HLA in healthy donors. Clones were sequenced by immunoSEQ multiplex PCR, and TCRdb holds only the in-frame ones, with some missing. The sample holds roughly 180,000 clones, 76% seen once. The sample consisted of PBMCs. The source is a man between 18 and 29 years old in good health and CMV-seronegative. The CDR3 runs from the conserved cysteine through the conserved F or W. D genes are given only for firm matches. Expanded clones get a size class; other rows say once, few or many, or leave the size out.

clone size	V gene	J gene	D gene	CDR3 protein	CDR3 DNA
few	TRBV19	TRBJ2-3	TRBD2	CASRRLAGDDTQYF	TGTGCCAGTAGACGACTAGCGGGGGACGATACGCAGTATTTT
few	TRBV9	TRBJ2-7	NA	CASSPRLGVTPYEQYF	TGTGCCAGCAGCCCCCGACTCGGGGTGACCCCCTACGAGCAGTACTTC
once	TRBV6-1	TRBJ1-5	NA	CASSGLTVPVYSNQPQHF	TGTGCCAGCAGTGGATTGACAGTTCCAGTGTATAGCAATCAGCCCCAGCATTTT
NA	TRBV27	TRBJ1-1	NA	CASSYRVWTEAFF	TGTGCCAGTAGCTACAGGGTATGGACTGAAGCTTTCTTT
few	TRBV28	TRBJ1-2	TRBD1	CASSPAVRTGYNYGYTF	TGTGCCAGCAGTCCGGCCGTAAGGACAGGGTATAACTATGGCTACACCTTC
NA	TRBV29-1	TRBJ1-2	NA	CSVGGDPYGYTF	TGCAGCGTTGGTGGAGATCCCTATGGCTACACCTTC
NA	TRBV9	TRBJ2-6	TRBD1	CASSMTGGPGANVLTF	TGTGCCAGCAGCATGACAGGGGGCCCTGGGGCCAACGTCCTGACTTTC
NA	TRBV28	TRBJ2-7	NA	CASSLHGRPDEQYF	TGTGCCAGCAGTTTACATGGGCGACCCGACGAGCAGTACTTC
NA	TRBV7-9	TRBJ2-7	TRBD2	CASSRVLAGDEQYF	TGTGCCAGCAGTCGCGTACTAGCGGGGGACGAGCAGTACTTC
NA	TRBV27	TRBJ2-3	NA	CASSLIKGFPDTQYF	TGTGCCAGCAGTTTAATCAAGGGGTTTCCAGATACGCAGTATTTT
NA	TRBV6-4	TRBJ2-1	TRBD2	CASSPTSGGANEQFF	TGTGCCAGCAGTCCCACTAGCGGGGGGGCCAATGAGCAGTTCTTC
few	TRBV5-1	TRBJ2-1	TRBD2	CASSLVGAGSSYNEQFF	TGCGCCAGCAGCTTGGTTGGAGCGGGGAGCTCCTACAATGAGCAGTTCTTC
NA	TRBV12-5	TRBJ2-1	NA	CASGLTPSGEGSYNEQFF	TGTGCTAGTGGTCTCACTCCTTCGGGGGAAGGATCCTACAATGAGCAGTTCTTC
once	TRBV7-9	TRBJ2-7	NA	CASSLGPRGAGEQYF	TGTGCCAGCAGCTTAGGGCCACGGGGGGCAGGGGAGCAGTACTTC
NA	TRBV10-3	TRBJ2-7	TRBD2	CAIMSSGTYEQYF	TGTGCCATCATGTCTAGCGGGACCTACGAGCAGTACTTC
once	TRBV30	TRBJ2-3	NA	CAWSEGATDTQYF	TGTGCCTGGAGTGAGGGAGCCACAGATACGCAGTATTTT
NA	TRBV28	TRBJ2-2	NA	CASSFGQGNTGELFF	TGTGCCAGCAGTTTTGGGCAGGGGAACACCGGGGAGCTGTTTTTT
NA	TRBV28	TRBJ2-1	NA	CASSLLASTGSGEQFF	TGTGCCAGCAGTTTGTTGGCCTCCACAGGGTCGGGTGAGCAGTTCTTC
few	TRBV11-2	TRBJ2-1	TRBD2	CASSLVGRGGRVEQFF	TGTGCCAGCAGCTTAGTCGGGCGGGGGGGCCGGGTTGAGCAGTTCTTC
NA	TRBV5-1	TRBJ1-1	NA	CASSLGPPRNTEAFF	TGCGCCAGCAGCTTGGGCCCCCCCAGGAACACTGAAGCTTTCTTT
NA	TRBV6-4	TRBJ1-1	TRBD1	CASRRQGPDTEAFF	TGTGCCAGCCGCAGACAGGGCCCGGACACTGAAGCTTTCTTT
NA	TRBV9	TRBJ2-2	NA	CASSVPSNSYTGELFF	TGTGCCAGCAGCGTTCCCTCGAACAGCTACACCGGGGAGCTGTTTTTT
few	TRBV6-1	TRBJ2-7	NA	CASKGGGYEQYF	TGTGCCAGCAAGGGGGGGGGCTACGAGCAGTACTTC
few	TRBV29-1	TRBJ2-2	TRBD2	CSVEDPTIGTISGELFF	TGCAGCGTTGAAGACCCAACTATAGGGACTATCAGCGGGGAGCTGTTTTTT
NA	TRBV4-1	TRBJ2-3	NA	CASSPHEVTDTQYF	TGCGCCAGCAGCCCCCATGAGGTTACAGATACGCAGTATTTT
NA	TRBV2	TRBJ2-2	TRBD2	CASREAGGAGELFF	TGTGCCAGCAGAGAAGCGGGGGGGGCCGGGGAGCTGTTTTTT
NA	TRBV10-3	TRBJ2-3	TRBD1	CAISDHGTGGIKDTQYF	TGTGCCATCAGTGACCACGGGACAGGGGGAATTAAAGATACGCAGTATTTT
once	TRBV19	TRBJ1-2	NA	CASNTGVRSYTF	TGTGCCAGTAACACAGGTGTTCGGAGCTACACCTTC
NA	TRBV28	TRBJ2-2	TRBD2	CASYPHVGLATGELFF	TGTGCCAGCTATCCCCACGTGGGACTAGCAACCGGGGAGCTGTTTTTT
NA	TRBV7-8	TRBJ1-1	TRBD1	CASSLADRGFPEAFF	TGTGCCAGCAGCTTAGCGGACAGGGGGTTCCCTGAAGCTTTCTTT
NA	TRBV19	TRBJ2-6	TRBD1	CASNPLGTGEVWANVLTF	TGTGCCAGTAACCCCCTGGGGACAGGGGAAGTTTGGGCCAACGTCCTGACTTTC
NA	TRBV7-3	TRBJ2-3	NA	CASSSGLHTDTQYF	TGTGCCAGCAGCTCCGGACTGCACACAGATACGCAGTATTTT
NA	TRBV6-5	TRBJ1-1	TRBD1	CASSRGQVNTEAFF	TGTGCCAGCAGTAGGGGACAGGTAAACACTGAAGCTTTCTTT
NA	TRBV19	TRBJ1-6	TRBD1	CASSRGQSGSSYNSPLHF	TGTGCCAGTAGTAGGGGACAGAGCGGAAGCTCCTATAATTCACCCCTCCACTTT
NA	TRBV5-1	TRBJ2-7	TRBD2	CASRSSGGYEQYF	TGCGCCAGCAGGTCTAGCGGTGGCTACGAGCAGTACTTC
few	TRBV30	TRBJ2-3	NA	CAQTRDSTDTQYF	TGTGCCCAAACACGGGATAGCACAGATACGCAGTATTTT
NA	TRBV2	TRBJ2-5	NA	CASSKGRAQETQYF	TGTGCCAGCAGTAAGGGCAGGGCACAAGAGACCCAGTACTTC
NA	TRBV6-6	TRBJ1-6	TRBD1	CASASGQGKSPLHF	TGTGCCAGCGCATCGGGACAGGGTAAATCACCCCTCCACTTT
NA	TRBV4-1	TRBJ2-7	TRBD2	CASSLGLAGGMVREQYF	TGCGCCAGCAGCTTGGGACTAGCGGGAGGAATGGTGCGCGAGCAGTACTTC
NA	TRBV18	TRBJ2-3	TRBD2	CASSPPGAGGAKDTQYF	TGTGCCAGCTCACCCCCGGGGGCGGGAGGCGCTAAAGATACGCAGTATTTT
NA	TRBV6-1	TRBJ2-3	NA	CASRETAGSTDTQYF	TGTGCCAGCAGGGAGACGGCGGGAAGCACAGATACGCAGTATTTT
NA	TRBV27	TRBJ1-2	NA	CASRGRTATNYGYTF	TGTGCCAGCAGGGGACGGACAGCTACTAACTATGGCTACACCTTC
NA	TRBV14	TRBJ1-1	TRBD1	CASSRQGRTEAFF	TGTGCCAGCAGCCGACAGGGGAGAACTGAAGCTTTCTTT